These 26 T cell receptor beta chains were all obtained from the same sample, sequenced in a study of T cells in women clearing cervical HPV infection. The assay was immunoSEQ multiplex PCR, and TCRdb's table has in-frame clones only and misses some. In total, the table holds around 38,000 clones. What was sequenced was blood buffy coat. All receptors derive from a woman aged 18-70 years with a cervical HPV16 infection that either progressed to CIN3+ or cleared (not recorded which).

Turning to this clone: The DNA ends 3 residues before the CDR3 does, and the rest of the CDR3 is filled in from the germline J gene. The chain recombines TRBV9 with TRBJ2-3; 15 bases match TRBD2. CDR1 is SGDLS and CDR2 is YYNGEE in the germline V gene. After removal of 4 bases from V and 4 bases from J, the junction contained 7 bases not matched to a gene. The length of the CDR3 is 17 residues. The CDR3 here is CASSKGWTSGGADTQYF. The DNA read from the CDR3 is TGTGCCAGCAGCAAAGGATGGACTAGCGGGGGGGCAGATACG.

A note on this clone: The read falls 3 residues short of the CDR3 end, and the missing part is taken from the germline J gene. The genes are TRBV20-1 and TRBJ2-3; TRBD1 matches at 7 bases. V was clipped by 5 bases and J by 2 bases; unmatched bases: 7. CDR3 length equals 14 residues. CDR1 DFQATT and CDR2 SNEGSKA come from the germline V gene (reference sequence). CDR3: CSASHDRVTDTQYF. The DNA read from the CDR3 is TGCAGTGCTTCTCACGACAGGGTCACAGATACG.

Concerning this clone itself: Coverage ceases 3 residues before the CDR3 finishes, and the germline J gene fills in the end. The chain uses TRBV5-1 and TRBJ1-2; weak D call: TRBD1 (6 bases). Germline V gene data show CDR1 as SGHRS and CDR2 as YFSETQ. With 0 bases removed from V and 6 bases from J, the gap between germline ends came to 9 bases. This CDR3 spans 13 amino acids. The DNA read from the CDR3 is TGCGCCAGCAGCTTGGGACAGGCCCATGGC. Translation gives CASSLGQAHG. The CDR3 as a whole reads CASSLGQAHGYTF. The variable domain in full, completed from reference TRBV5-1 and TRBJ1-2, reads KAGVTQTPRYLIKTRGQQVTLSCSPISGHRSVSWYQQTPGQGLQFLFEYFSETQRNKGNFPGRFSGRQFSNSRSEMNVSTLELGDSALYLCASSLGQAHGYTFGSGTRLTVV.

To note about this clone: The read ends 3 residues early relative to the CDR3; the germline J gene fills the gap. The chain joins TRBV7-2 to TRBJ1-5; 7 bases map to TRBD1. The CDR3 is made up of 14 amino acids. Trimming cost V 6 bases and J 4 bases; bases outside gene matches: 6. Germline assignment: CDR1 SGHTA and CDR2 FQGNSA. The sequenced CDR3 bases are TGTGCCAGCAGACCTACGACAGGGAATCAGCCC. Translated: CASRPTTGNQP. The whole CDR3 reads CASRPTTGNQPQHF. The whole variable domain, remainder taken from reference TRBV7-2 and TRBJ1-5, is GAGVSQSPSNKVTEKGKDVELRCDPISGHTALYWYRQSLGQGLEFLIYFQGNSAPDKSGLPSDRFSAERTGGSVSTLTIQRTQQEDSAVYLCASRPTTGNQPQHFGDGTRLSIL.

Points on this clone: The read halts 3 residues ahead of the CDR3 end, with the missing end drawn from the germline J gene. The chain employs TRBV19 and TRBJ2-7, with a weak D call TRBD1 (6 bases). The germline V gene encodes CDR1 LNHDA and CDR2 SQIVND (reference sequence). Trimming took off 7 bases at V and 0 bases at J, with 10 bases between the two ends. This CDR3 region has 13 residues. The CDR3 is CASTGENSYEQYF. The sequenced CDR3 bases are TGTGCCAGTACAGGGGAAAACTCCTACGAG.

A note on this clone: The CDR3 goes on 3 residues after the read ends, and that part is filled in from the germline J gene. The chain is built from TRBV28 and TRBJ2-1; 8 bases match TRBD1. Per germline, CDR1 MDHEN and CDR2 SYDVKM. V lost 4 bases to trimming and J lost 5 bases; unmatched junction nucleotides: 4. This CDR3 is built from 14 residues. The CDR3 is CASSSTTGDNEQFF. The sequenced CDR3 bases are TGTGCCAGCAGTTCAACGACAGGGGACAATGAG.

In the case of this clone: The read ends 3 residues before the CDR3 terminus; that terminus is restored from the germline J gene. The sample holds other DNA sequences that translate to the same CDR3. The chain employs TRBV28 and TRBJ2-2; D is possibly TRBD1 (6 bases). The CDR3 runs to 14 residues. Germline lookup yields CDR1 MDHEN and CDR2 SYDVKM. V shed 3 bases and J shed 5 bases, with 10 bases lying between them. The CDR3 DNA, read in part, is TGTGCCAGCAGTTTGGATCAGGGGACCGGGGAG. It encodes CASSLDQGTGE. The entire CDR3 reads CASSLDQGTGELFF.

About this clone: The read is 3 residues too short to cover the CDR3 end, so that end is filled in from the germline J gene. This sequence joins TRBV4-2 and TRBJ1-2, with D unclear. The CDR3 loop spans 12 amino acids. The germline CDR1 and CDR2 sequences are LGHNA and YNFKEQ. The CDR3 here is CASSFGPEGYTF. The sequenced part of the CDR3 DNA is TGTGCCAGCAGCTTTGGGCCCGAAGGC.

Note on this clone: The DNA ends 3 residues before the CDR3 does, and the rest of the CDR3 is filled in from the germline J gene. The chain recombines TRBV7-9 with TRBJ1-3; D is unresolved. The CDR3 extends over 13 amino acids. V was shortened by 4 bases and J by 3 bases, with 7 bases between the two germline ends. The germline CDR1 and CDR2 sequences are SEHNR and FQNEAQ (reference sequence). CDR3 bases read: TGTGCCAGCAGCTCTAAAAGTGGAAACACC. It codes for CASSSKSGNT. The CDR3 in its entirety is CASSSKSGNTIYF.

Note on this clone: The read gets to within 3 residues of the CDR3 end, and the germline J gene fills in the rest. The chain carries TRBV30 and TRBJ2-3; 11 nucleotides line up with TRBD2. Trimming at V came to 5 bases and at J to 4 bases, leaving 8 bases not matched to a gene. This CDR3 contains 15 residues. Germline V gene sequence: CDR1 GTSNPN, CDR2 SVGIG (reference sequence). CDR3 DNA, as far as it was read: TGTGCCTGGGCCGCTAGCGGGGGGTTTGCAGATACG. It is translated as CAWAASGGFADT. The entire CDR3 protein is CAWAASGGFADTQYF.

As concerns this clone: The read ends 3 residues shy of where the CDR3 ends; the end is completed using the germline J gene. J is TRBJ1-1 and V is TRBV20-1; 8 nucleotides agree with TRBD1. Germline CDR1 and CDR2: DFQATT and SNEGSKA (reference sequence). The trim removed 2 bases at V and 1 base at J, leaving 6 bases unmatched. The CDR3 consists of 15 residues. The CDR3 spells CSARLIGQGNTEAFF. The sequenced part of the CDR3 DNA is TGCAGTGCTAGACTTATCGGACAGGGGAACACTGAA.

Of note for this clone: The observed sequence ends 3 residues before the CDR3 terminus, with the missing tail filled in from the germline J gene. The V and J genes are TRBV7-6 and TRBJ1-4; D perhaps matches TRBD1 (5 bases). This CDR3 spans 16 amino acids. Germline V gives CDR1 SGHVS, CDR2 FNYEAQ. V was clipped by 0 bases and J by 0 bases, with 8 bases between them. The CDR3 protein is CASSLAQAATNEKLFF. Partial CDR3 DNA: TGTGCCAGCAGCTTAGCACAGGCTGCAACTAATGAAAAA.

About this clone itself: The read is 3 residues too short to cover the CDR3 end, so that end is filled in from the germline J gene. The genes are TRBV11-1 and TRBJ1-4, with 10 bases identical to TRBD1. The CDR3 consists of 15 residues. V lost 6 bases, J lost 2 bases, and 3 bases stayed unmatched. Germline V gives CDR1 SGHAT, CDR2 FQDESV (reference sequence). This CDR3 reads CASSSTGGTNEKLFF. Partial CDR3 DNA: TGTGCCAGCAGTTCGACAGGGGGCACTAATGAAAAA.

In regard to this clone: The CDR3 extends 3 residues past the end of the read, so its final part is completed from the germline J gene. The chain links TRBV5-5 to TRBJ1-2; no clear D gene. Between the trimmed V and J ends, which lost 0 bases and 2 bases, there was a span of 11 bases. Looked up from germline, CDR1 is SGHKS and CDR2 is YYEKEE (reference sequence). The CDR3 spans 15 residues. The part of the CDR3 DNA that was read is TGTGCCAGCAGCTTGGATGGCAGGAGGAACTATGGC. It codes for CASSLDGRRNYG. The complete CDR3 sequence is CASSLDGRRNYGYTF.

On this clone: The DNA ends 3 residues before the CDR3 does, and the rest of the CDR3 is filled in from the germline J gene. The same CDR3 also results from other DNA sequences found in this sample. The chain carries TRBV5-1 and TRBJ2-1, with 10 bases identical to TRBD2. With V trimmed by 4 bases and J by 5 bases, 6 bases remained unmatched. This CDR3 has 15 amino acids. CDR1 and CDR2 from the germline V gene are SGHRS and YFSETQ. The CDR3 bases that were read are TGCGCCAGCAGCCCGGGACTAGCGAGAAACAATGAG. Protein: CASSPGLARNNE. The complete CDR3 sequence is CASSPGLARNNEQFF. Supplemented by reference TRBV5-1 and TRBJ2-1, the full variable domain reads KAGVTQTPRYLIKTRGQQVTLSCSPISGHRSVSWYQQTPGQGLQFLFEYFSETQRNKGNFPGRFSGRQFSNSRSEMNVSTLELGDSALYLCASSPGLARNNEQFFGPGTRLTVL.

As to this clone: The observed sequence ends 3 residues before the CDR3 terminus, with the missing tail filled in from the germline J gene. The V gene is TRBV20-1, the J gene TRBJ2-3; 7 bases are a match to TRBD2. The germline CDR1 and CDR2 sequences are DFQATT and SNEGSKA (reference sequence). J was trimmed by 0 bases and V by 5 bases; bases with no gene match: 8. This CDR3 is built from 15 residues. Here the CDR3 reads CSAFRLAWSTDTQYF. CDR3 bases read: TGCAGTGCTTTCCGACTAGCATGGAGCACAGATACG.

Comment on this clone: The read terminates 3 residues before the CDR3 end, so the remaining end is supplied by the germline J gene. The chain carries TRBV7-9 and TRBJ1-4, with 10 bases fitting TRBD1. V lost 4 bases to trimming and J lost 7 bases; unmatched junction nucleotides: 3. CDR3 length: 14 residues. Looked up from germline, CDR1 is SEHNR and CDR2 is FQNEAQ (reference sequence). This chain's CDR3 is CASSSDRGSEKLFF. The covered CDR3 bases are TGTGCCAGCAGCTCGGACAGGGGGAGTGAAAAA.

Comment on this clone: The missing CDR3 end, 3 residues past where the read stops, is filled in from the germline J gene. The V gene is TRBV19, the J gene TRBJ2-3, with 8 nucleotides matching TRBD2. CDR3 length equals 12 residues. The germline V gene encodes CDR1 LNHDA and CDR2 SQIVND (reference sequence). V shed 4 bases and J 6 bases; nucleotides not matched to a gene: 0. CDR3 protein: CASSRLADTQYF. CDR3 DNA (partial): TGTGCCAGTAGTAGACTAGCGGATACG. The full variable domain, its missing parts supplied by reference TRBV19 and TRBJ2-3, is DGGITQSPKYLFRKEGQNVTLSCEQNLNHDAMYWYRQDPGQGLRLIYYSQIVNDFQKGDIAEGYSVSREKKESFPLTVTSAQKNPTAFYLCASSRLADTQYFGPGTRLTVL.

Details on this clone: The sequenced fragment ends 3 residues before the CDR3 boundary, so the rest is inferred from the germline J gene. At the DNA level, this CDR3 is encoded by other sequences in the same sample as well. The chain recombines TRBV12-3 or TRBV12-4 with TRBJ2-3, with D perhaps matching TRBD2 (6 bases). The CDR3 runs to 12 residues. Trimming shortened V by 5 bases and J by 5 bases, and 8 bases separated the two germline ends. Partial CDR3 DNA: TGTGCCAGCAGTCGGGGAGGAGATACG. Its translation is CASSRGGDT. In full, the CDR3 is CASSRGGDTQYF.

With regard to this clone: Read sequence stops 3 residues before the CDR3 end, and the germline J gene provides the missing end. V gene TRBV2 combines with J gene TRBJ2-7; 10 nucleotides line up with TRBD2. CDR1 and CDR2 from the germline V gene are SNHLY and FYNNEI. The CDR3 contains 14 residues. With 3 bases clipped from V and 5 bases from J, the junction kept 4 bases outside the gene matches. CDR3: CASSDTSGIHEQYF. Incomplete CDR3 DNA: TGTGCCAGCAGTGACACTAGCGGGATCCACGAG.

With regard to this clone: The read terminates 3 residues before the CDR3 end, so the remaining end is supplied by the germline J gene. The chain uses TRBV18 and TRBJ1-2, with D maybe TRBD1 (5 bases). Germline CDR1 is KGHSH and CDR2 is LQKENI. CDR3 length: 19 amino acids. Trimming left V 6 bases short and J 4 bases short, with 30 bases between. The part of the CDR3 DNA that was read is TGTGCCAGCTCCTGGGGCGACAGTGCCTCGGTAGCTTCTGGCTATGGC. This encodes CASSWGDSASVASGYG. The whole CDR3 protein is CASSWGDSASVASGYGYTF. The full variable domain, rest sourced from reference TRBV18 and TRBJ1-2, is NAGVMQNPRHLVRRRGQEARLRCSPMKGHSHVYWYRQLPEEGLKFMVYLQKENIIDESGMPKERFSAEFPKEGPSILRIQQVVRGDSAAYFCASSWGDSASVASGYGYTFGSGTRLTVV.

In regard to this clone: Read sequence stops 3 residues before the CDR3 end, and the germline J gene provides the missing end. The chain couples TRBV11-3 to TRBJ2-1; D possibly corresponds to TRBD1 (6 bases). The CDR3 totals 15 residues. CDR1 and CDR2 (germline): SGHNT, YENEEA. V was clipped by 5 bases and J by 1 base, with 12 bases between them. CDR3 amino acids: CASSVTGLSYNEQFF. CDR3 DNA (partial): TGTGCCAGCAGCGTTACAGGGTTGTCCTACAATGAG.

Regarding this clone: The CDR3 is cut off 3 residues early in the read; its end comes from the germline J gene. The chain uses TRBV29-1 and TRBJ2-4; 8 bases agree with TRBD1. V was pared by 7 bases and J by 4 bases, with 12 bases of the junction left unmatched. CDR1 and CDR2 from the germline V gene are SQVTM and ANQGSEA. The CDR3 is 15 amino acids. The sequenced part of the CDR3 DNA is TGCAGCGCTCCGACGGGGCAGGGGGCTAAAAACATT. It codes for CSAPTGQGAKNI. The full CDR3 reads CSAPTGQGAKNIQYF.

Concerning this clone: The CDR3 is cut off 3 residues early in the read; its end comes from the germline J gene. The genes are TRBV30 and TRBJ2-2; D is uncertain. Trimming removed 0 bases at V and 4 bases at J, with 6 bases between. The CDR3 is 13 residues long. Germline values: CDR1 GTSNPN, CDR2 SVGIG (reference sequence). The chain's CDR3 is CAWSVSGTGELFF. The part of the CDR3 DNA that was read is TGTGCCTGGAGTGTTTCGGGCACCGGGGAG.

A remark on this clone: The read gets to within 3 residues of the CDR3 end, and the germline J gene fills in the rest. This sequence joins TRBV19 and TRBJ2-7; 7 bases fit TRBD1. This CDR3 has 12 residues. The J segment lost 6 bases and the V segment lost 5 bases, leaving 4 bases of the junction unmatched. CDR1 is LNHDA and CDR2 is SQIVND in the germline V gene (reference sequence). The CDR3 DNA, read in part, is TGTGCCAGTAGTGCGACAGGGACCGAG. This gives the protein CASSATGTE. The full CDR3 protein is CASSATGTEQYF.

Comment on this clone: The read is 3 residues too short to cover the CDR3 end, so that end is filled in from the germline J gene. The chain couples TRBV18 to TRBJ1-1; D unclear. Trimming left V 2 bases short and J 4 bases short, with 8 bases between. This CDR3 is built from 13 residues. In germline, CDR1 is KGHSH, CDR2 LQKENI. The CDR3 sequence: CASSPARATEAFF. The DNA read from the CDR3 is TGTGCCAGCTCACCAGCTCGAGCCACTGAA.